This T cell receptor (beta chain) was sequenced for a study of patients and donors after allogeneic stem cell transplantation. TCRdb reprocessed the RT-PCR reads via MiXCR and lists one record per CDR3 protein. The data show around 70,000 distinct CDR3 sequences, with about 25% seen just once and about 25% held by the top ten. CDR1 is SGHTA and CDR2 is FQGNSA in the germline V gene. The CDR3 runs to 19 residues. Losses at the gene ends were 1 base for V and 5 bases for J; bases not matched to a gene: 12. The V gene is TRBV7-2, the J gene TRBJ2-3; 13 bases match TRBD2. The sequence came from a human donor who was either an allogeneic HSCT recipient or a stem cell or donor lymphocyte infusion donor (not recorded which). It is not recorded whose cells these are; they may come from a transplant donor. The material sequenced was blood, either unsorted or a sorted T cell fraction (not recorded which). Written as DNA, the CDR3 is TGTGCCAGCAGCTTAGTACTAGCGGGAGGGATCAAGATGTTAGATACGCAGTATTTT. It codes for CASSLVLAGGIKMLDTQYF.